This T cell receptor beta chain originates from a study of CD8+ T cells in alopecia areata. Treatment indicated: oral pan-JAK inhibitor, 5-10 mg twice daily. The CDR3 contains 14 residues. V was shortened by 0 bases and J by 7 bases, with 12 bases between the two germline ends. In germline, CDR1 is KGHSY, CDR2 FQNENV. Reverse transcribed after extraction, RNA yielded cDNA as the sequencing template. Sequencing used immunoSEQ multiplex PCR; TCRdb keeps in-frame clones, though not all of them. Of roughly 60,000 clones listed, around 46% are singletons. This clone was counted a few times. The V and J genes are TRBV16 and TRBJ1-2; D unclear. The clonotype originates from a human donor with alopecia areata. The sequenced sample was CD8+ T cells sorted from blood, obtained between weeks 36 and 40, from a patient treated with tofacitinib. CDR3 nucleotides: TGTGCCAGCAGCCAATCAACCGGCCCCTTTGGCTACACCTTC. As protein: CASSQSTGPFGYTF.